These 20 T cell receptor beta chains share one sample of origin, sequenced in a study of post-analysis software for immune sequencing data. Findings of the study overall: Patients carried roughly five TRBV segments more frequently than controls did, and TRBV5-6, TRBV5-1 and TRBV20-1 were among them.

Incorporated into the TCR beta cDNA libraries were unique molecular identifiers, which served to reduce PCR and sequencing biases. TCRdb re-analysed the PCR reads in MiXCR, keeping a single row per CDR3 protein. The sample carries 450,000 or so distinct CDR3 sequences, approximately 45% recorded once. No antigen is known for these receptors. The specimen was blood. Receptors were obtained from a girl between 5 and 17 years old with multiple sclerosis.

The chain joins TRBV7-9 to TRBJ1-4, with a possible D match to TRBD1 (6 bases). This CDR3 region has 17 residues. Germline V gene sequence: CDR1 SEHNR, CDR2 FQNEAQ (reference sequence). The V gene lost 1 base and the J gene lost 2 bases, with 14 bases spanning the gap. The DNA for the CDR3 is TGTGCCAGCAGCTTAGGGCGGCAGGGACATACTAATGAAAAACTGTTTTTT. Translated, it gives CASSLGRQGHTNEKLFF.

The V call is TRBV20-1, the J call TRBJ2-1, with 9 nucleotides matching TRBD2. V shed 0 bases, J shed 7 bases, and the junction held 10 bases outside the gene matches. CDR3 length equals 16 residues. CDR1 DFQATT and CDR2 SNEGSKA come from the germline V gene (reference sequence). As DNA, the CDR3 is TGCAGTGCTAGAGATCAAGGCGGGAGGGCCCATAATGAGCAGTTCTTC. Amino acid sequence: CSARDQGGRAHNEQFF.

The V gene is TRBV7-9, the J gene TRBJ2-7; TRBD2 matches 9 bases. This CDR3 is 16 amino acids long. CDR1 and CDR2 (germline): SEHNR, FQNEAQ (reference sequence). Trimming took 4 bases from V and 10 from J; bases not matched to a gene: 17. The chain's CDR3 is CASSSESGLAPWAQYF. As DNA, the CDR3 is TGTGCCAGCAGCTCCGAATCGGGACTAGCTCCGTGGGCCCAGTACTTC. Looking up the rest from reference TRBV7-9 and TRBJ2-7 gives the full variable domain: DTGVSQNPRHKITKRGQNVTFRCDPISEHNRLYWYRQTLGQGPEFLTYFQNEAQLEKSRLLSDRFSAERPKGSFSTLEIQRTEQGDSAMYLCASSSESGLAPWAQYFGPGTRLTVT.

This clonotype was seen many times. The CDR3: CSARAGRVLTEAFF. In DNA, the CDR3 is TGCAGTGCTAGAGCCGGCAGGGTCTTGACTGAAGCTTTCTTT. V and J are TRBV20-1 and TRBJ1-1, with D possibly matching TRBD1 (5 bases). CDR3 length: 14 amino acids. Trimming cost V 1 base and J 5 bases, with 14 bases left between them. CDR1 and CDR2 (germline): DFQATT, SNEGSKA (reference sequence).

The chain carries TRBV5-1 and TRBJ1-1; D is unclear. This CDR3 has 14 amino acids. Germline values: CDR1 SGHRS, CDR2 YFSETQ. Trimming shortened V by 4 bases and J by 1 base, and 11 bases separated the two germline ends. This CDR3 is CASSPDGSNTEAFF. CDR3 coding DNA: TGCGCCAGCAGCCCTGACGGATCGAACACTGAAGCTTTCTTT. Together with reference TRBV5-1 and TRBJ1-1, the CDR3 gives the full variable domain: KAGVTQTPRYLIKTRGQQVTLSCSPISGHRSVSWYQQTPGQGLQFLFEYFSETQRNKGNFPGRFSGRQFSNSRSEMNVSTLELGDSALYLCASSPDGSNTEAFFGQGTRLTVV.

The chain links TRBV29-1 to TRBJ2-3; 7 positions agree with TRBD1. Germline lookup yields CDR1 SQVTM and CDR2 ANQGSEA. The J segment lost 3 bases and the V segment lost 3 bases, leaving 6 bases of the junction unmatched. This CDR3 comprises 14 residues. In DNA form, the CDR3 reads TGCAGCGTTGACGGCGGCAGGGGGACAGATACGCAGTATTTT. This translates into CSVDGGRGTDTQYF.

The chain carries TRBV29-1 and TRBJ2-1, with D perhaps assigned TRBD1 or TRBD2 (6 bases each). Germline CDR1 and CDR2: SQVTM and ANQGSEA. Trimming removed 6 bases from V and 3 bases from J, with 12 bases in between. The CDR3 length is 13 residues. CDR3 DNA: TGCAGCGTGAGGGGGGAGAACTACAATGAGCAGTTCTTC. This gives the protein CSVRGENYNEQFF.

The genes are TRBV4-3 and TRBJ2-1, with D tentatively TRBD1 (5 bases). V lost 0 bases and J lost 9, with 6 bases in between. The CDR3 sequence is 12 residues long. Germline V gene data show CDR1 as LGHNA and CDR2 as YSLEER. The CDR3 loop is CASSQEGVEQFF. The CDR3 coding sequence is TGCGCCAGCAGCCAAGAAGGGGTTGAGCAGTTCTTC.

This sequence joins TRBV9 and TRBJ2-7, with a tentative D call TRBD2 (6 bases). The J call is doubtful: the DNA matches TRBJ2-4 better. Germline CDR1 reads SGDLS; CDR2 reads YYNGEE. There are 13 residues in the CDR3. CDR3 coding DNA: TGTGCCAGCAACACGCCGGGGGTGGGCATTCAGTACTTC. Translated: CASNTPGVGIQYF.

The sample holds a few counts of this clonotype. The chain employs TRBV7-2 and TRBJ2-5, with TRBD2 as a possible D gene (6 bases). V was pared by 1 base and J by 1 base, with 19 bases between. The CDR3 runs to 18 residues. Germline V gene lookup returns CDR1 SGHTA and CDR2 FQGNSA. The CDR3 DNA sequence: TGTGCCAGCAGCTTAGTACTCCTGACTAGTCGGCGCCAAGAGACCCAGTACTTC. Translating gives CASSLVLLTSRRQETQYF.

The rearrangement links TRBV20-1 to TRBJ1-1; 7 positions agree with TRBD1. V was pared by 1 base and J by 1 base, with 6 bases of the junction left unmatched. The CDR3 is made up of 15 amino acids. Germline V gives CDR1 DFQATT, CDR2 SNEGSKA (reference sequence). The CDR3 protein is CSARGARQGNTEAFF. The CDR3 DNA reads TGCAGTGCTAGAGGGGCCCGACAGGGGAACACTGAAGCTTTCTTT.

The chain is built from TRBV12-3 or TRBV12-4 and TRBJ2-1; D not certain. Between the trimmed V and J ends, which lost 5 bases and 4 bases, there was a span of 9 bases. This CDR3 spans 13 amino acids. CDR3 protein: CASSRPGYNEQFF. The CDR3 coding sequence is TGTGCCAGCAGTCGGCCCGGATACAATGAGCAGTTCTTC.

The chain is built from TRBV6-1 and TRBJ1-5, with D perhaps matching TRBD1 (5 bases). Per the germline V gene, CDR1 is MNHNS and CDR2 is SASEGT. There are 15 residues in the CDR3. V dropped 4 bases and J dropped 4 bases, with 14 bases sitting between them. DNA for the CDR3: TGTGCCAGCAGTGCCGGCTCGGGGGGTAATCAGCCCCAGCATTTT. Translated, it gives CASSAGSGGNQPQHF.

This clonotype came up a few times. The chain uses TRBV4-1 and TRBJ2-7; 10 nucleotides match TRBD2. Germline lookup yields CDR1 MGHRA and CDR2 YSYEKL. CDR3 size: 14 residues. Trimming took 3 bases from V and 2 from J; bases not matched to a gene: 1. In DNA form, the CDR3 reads TGCGCCAGCAGCCACGGACTAGCGGCCTACGAGCAGTACTTC. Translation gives CASSHGLAAYEQYF.

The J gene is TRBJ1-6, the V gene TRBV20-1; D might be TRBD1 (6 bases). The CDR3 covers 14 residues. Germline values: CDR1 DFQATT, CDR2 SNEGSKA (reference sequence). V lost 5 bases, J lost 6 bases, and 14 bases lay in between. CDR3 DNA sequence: TGCAGTGCTTCAAAAGACAGGCTTAATTCACCCCTCCACTTT. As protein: CSASKDRLNSPLHF.

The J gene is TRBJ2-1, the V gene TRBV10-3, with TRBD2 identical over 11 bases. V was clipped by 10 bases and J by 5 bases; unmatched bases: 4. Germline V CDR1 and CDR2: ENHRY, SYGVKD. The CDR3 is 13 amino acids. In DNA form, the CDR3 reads TGTGCCACTTTAGCGGGAGGGGACAATGAGCAGTTCTTC. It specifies CATLAGGDNEQFF.

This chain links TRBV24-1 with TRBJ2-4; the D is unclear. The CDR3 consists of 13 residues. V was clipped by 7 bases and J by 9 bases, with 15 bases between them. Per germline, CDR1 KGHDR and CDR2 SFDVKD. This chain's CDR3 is CATRSSGESIQYF. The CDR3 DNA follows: TGTGCCACCAGATCTTCGGGTGAGAGCATTCAGTACTTC.

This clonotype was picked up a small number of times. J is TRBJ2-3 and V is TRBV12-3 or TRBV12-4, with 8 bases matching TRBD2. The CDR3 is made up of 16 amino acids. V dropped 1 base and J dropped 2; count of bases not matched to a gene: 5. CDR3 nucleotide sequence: TGTGCCAGCAGTTTAGTACTAGCGGCACACACAGATACGCAGTATTTT. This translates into CASSLVLAAHTDTQYF.

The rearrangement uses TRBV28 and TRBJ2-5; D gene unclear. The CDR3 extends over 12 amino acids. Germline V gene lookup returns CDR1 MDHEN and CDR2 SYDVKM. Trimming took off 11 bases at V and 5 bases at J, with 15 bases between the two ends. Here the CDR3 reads CASSSISETQYF. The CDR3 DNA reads TGTGCCTCATCTTCCATTTCTGAGACCCAGTACTTC. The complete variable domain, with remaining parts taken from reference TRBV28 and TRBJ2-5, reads DVKVTQSSRYLVKRTGEKVFLECVQDMDHENMFWYRQDPGLGLRLIYFSYDVKMKEKGDIPEGYSVSREKKERFSLILESASTNQTSMYLCASSSISETQYFGPGTRLLVL.

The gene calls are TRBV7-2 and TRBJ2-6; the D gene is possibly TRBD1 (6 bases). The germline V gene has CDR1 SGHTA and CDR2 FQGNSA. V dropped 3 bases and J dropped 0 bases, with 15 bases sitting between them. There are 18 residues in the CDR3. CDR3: CASSFDTGYASGANVLTF. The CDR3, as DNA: TGTGCCAGCAGCTTCGATACAGGGTACGCCTCTGGGGCCAACGTCCTGACTTTC.